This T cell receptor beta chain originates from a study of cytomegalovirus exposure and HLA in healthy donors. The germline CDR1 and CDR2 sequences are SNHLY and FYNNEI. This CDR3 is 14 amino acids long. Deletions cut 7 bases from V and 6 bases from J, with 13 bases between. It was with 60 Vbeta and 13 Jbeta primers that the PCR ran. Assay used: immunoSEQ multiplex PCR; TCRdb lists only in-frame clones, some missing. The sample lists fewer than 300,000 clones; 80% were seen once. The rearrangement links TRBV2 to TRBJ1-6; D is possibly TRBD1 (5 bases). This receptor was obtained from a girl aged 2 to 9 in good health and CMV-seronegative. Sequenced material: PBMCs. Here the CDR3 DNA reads TGTGCCAGCATCCCAGGGCGGGGTAATTCACCCCTCCACTTT. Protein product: CASIPGRGNSPLHF.